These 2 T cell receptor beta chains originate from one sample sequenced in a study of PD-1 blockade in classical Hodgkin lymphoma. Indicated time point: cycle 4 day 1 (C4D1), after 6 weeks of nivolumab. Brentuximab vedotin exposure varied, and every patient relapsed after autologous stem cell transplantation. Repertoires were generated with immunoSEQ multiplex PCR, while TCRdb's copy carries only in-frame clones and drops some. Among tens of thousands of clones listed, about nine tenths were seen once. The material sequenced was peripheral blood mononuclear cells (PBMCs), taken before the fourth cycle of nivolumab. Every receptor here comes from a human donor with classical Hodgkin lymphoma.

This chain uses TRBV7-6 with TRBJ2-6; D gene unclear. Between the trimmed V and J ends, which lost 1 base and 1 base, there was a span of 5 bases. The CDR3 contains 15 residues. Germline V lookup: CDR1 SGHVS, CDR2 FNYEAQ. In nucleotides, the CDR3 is TGTGCCAGCAGCTTAGTGGGTTCTGGGGCCAACGTCCTGACTTTC. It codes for CASSLVGSGANVLTF.

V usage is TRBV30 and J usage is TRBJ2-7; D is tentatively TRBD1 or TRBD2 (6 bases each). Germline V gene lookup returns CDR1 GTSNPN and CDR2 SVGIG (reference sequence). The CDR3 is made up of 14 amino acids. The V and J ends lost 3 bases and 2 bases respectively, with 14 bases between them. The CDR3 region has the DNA TGTGCCTGGAGACCCGGGGGCAGCGCCTACGAGCAGTACTTC. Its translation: CAWRPGGSAYEQYF. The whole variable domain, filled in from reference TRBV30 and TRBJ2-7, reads SQTIHQWPATLVQPVGSPLSLECTVEGTSNPNLYWYRQAAGRGLQLLFYSVGIGQISSEVPQNLSASRPQDRQFILSSKKLLLSDSGFYLCAWRPGGSAYEQYFGPGTRLTVT.